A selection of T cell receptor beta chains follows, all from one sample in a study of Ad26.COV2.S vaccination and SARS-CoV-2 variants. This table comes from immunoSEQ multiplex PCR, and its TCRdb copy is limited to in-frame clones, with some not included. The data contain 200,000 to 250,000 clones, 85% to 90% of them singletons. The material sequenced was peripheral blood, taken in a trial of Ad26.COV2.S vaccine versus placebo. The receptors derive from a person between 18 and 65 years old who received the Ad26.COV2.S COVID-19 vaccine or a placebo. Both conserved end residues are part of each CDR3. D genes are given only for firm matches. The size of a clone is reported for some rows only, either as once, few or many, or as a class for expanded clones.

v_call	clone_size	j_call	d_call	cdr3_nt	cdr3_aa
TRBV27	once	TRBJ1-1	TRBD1	TGTGCCAGCAGTCCCAACCACAGGGGGCTCCTGGGTCATGTAACTGAAGCTTTCTTT	CASSPNHRGLLGHVTEAFF
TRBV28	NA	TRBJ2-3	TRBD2	TGTGCCACCTGGACTAGCGGGGGATTCACAGATACGCAGTATTTT	CATWTSGGFTDTQYF
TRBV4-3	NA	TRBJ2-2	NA	TGCGCCAGCAGCCTACTAGCGAACACCGGGGAGCTGTTTTTT	CASSLLANTGELFF
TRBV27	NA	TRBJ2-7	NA	TGTGCCAGCAGTTTCAGGCCGGACTACGAGCAGTACTTC	CASSFRPDYEQYF
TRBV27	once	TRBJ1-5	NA	TGTGCCAGCAGTTTATCGATGAAACAGCCCCAGCATTTT	CASSLSMKQPQHF
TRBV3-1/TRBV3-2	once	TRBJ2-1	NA	TGTGCCAGCAGCCAATCCGATCCGAGCTCCTACAATGAGCAGTTCTTC	CASSQSDPSSYNEQFF
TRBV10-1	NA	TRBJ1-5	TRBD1	TGCGCCAGCAGTGGGAGGGGACAGTATAGCAATCAGCCCCAGCATTTT	CASSGRGQYSNQPQHF
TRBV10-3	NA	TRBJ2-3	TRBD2	TGTGCCATCAGTGAGCCGTTAGCGGGAGGTACGACAGATACGCAGTATTTT	CAISEPLAGGTTDTQYF
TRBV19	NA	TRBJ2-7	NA	TGTGCCAGTCTGGGGAGCTCCTACGAGCAGTACTTC	CASLGSSYEQYF
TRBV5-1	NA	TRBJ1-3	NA	TGCGCCAGCAGATTACAAGGGATCGGAAACACCATATATTTT	CASRLQGIGNTIYF
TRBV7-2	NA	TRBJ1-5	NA	TGTGCCAGCAGCTTAGTGAAGGGGGGCCAGCCCCAGCATTTT	CASSLVKGGQPQHF
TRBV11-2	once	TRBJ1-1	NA	TGTGCCAGCAGACCCCTCCCGGGGAACACTGAAGCTTTCTTT	CASRPLPGNTEAFF
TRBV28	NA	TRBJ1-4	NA	TGTGCCAGCAGTTTAGTCGTCTTTAATGAAAAACTGTTTTTT	CASSLVVFNEKLFF
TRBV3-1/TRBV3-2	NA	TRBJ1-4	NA	TGTGCCAGCACCTCCGGGGGGTCAACTAATGAAAAACTGTTTTTT	CASTSGGSTNEKLFF
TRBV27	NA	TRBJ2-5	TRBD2	TGTGCCAGCAGACTAGCGGGAGCTTGGGAGACCCAGTACTTC	CASRLAGAWETQYF
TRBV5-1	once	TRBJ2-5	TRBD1	TGCGCCAGCAGCCCACTCCCCACAGGGGGCGCGGAGACCCAGTACTTC	CASSPLPTGGAETQYF
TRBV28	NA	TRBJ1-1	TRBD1	TGTGCCAGCAGAGACAGGGGGCTTGGCACTGAAGCTTTCTTT	CASRDRGLGTEAFF
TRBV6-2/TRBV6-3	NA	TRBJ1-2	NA	TGTGCCAGCAGCCCCGGCCGGACGGGACCTATCTATGGCTACACCTTC	CASSPGRTGPIYGYTF
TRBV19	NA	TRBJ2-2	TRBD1	TGTGCCAGTATTTCGACAGGGGCTACGAACACCGGGGAGCTGTTTTTT	CASISTGATNTGELFF
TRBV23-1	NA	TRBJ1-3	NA	TGCGCCAGCAGTCAAAGTGCCAGCACCTCTGGAAACACCATATATTTT	CASSQSASTSGNTIYF
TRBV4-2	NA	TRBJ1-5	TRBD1	TGTGCCAGCAGCCAGGACTCCAGGGGGTATAGCAATCAGCCCCAGCATTTT	CASSQDSRGYSNQPQHF
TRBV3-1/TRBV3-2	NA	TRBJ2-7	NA	TGTGCCAGCAGCAGACGGGGCTCCTACGAGCAGTACTTC	CASSRRGSYEQYF
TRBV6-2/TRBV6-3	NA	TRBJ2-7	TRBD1	TGTGCCAGCAGTTCCGTACTGAAGAGACAGGGAAGTTGGGGCCAGTACTTC	CASSSVLKRQGSWGQYF
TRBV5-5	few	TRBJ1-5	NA	TGTGCCAGCAGCTTAACCGACGCCAGCAATCAGCCCCAGCATTTT	CASSLTDASNQPQHF
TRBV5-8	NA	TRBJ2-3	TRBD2	TGTGCCAGCAGCTTGAAGCGGGAGGGCCGAAGCACAGATACGCAGTATTTT	CASSLKREGRSTDTQYF
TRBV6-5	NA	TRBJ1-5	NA	TGTGCCAGCAGTTTCCTTGGTCCGGGCAATCAGCCCCAGCATTTT	CASSFLGPGNQPQHF
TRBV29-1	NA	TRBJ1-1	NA	TGCAGCGTTGGCTGGCTACAACTGAACACTGAAGCTTTCTTT	CSVGWLQLNTEAFF
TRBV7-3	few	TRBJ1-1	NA	TGTGCCAGCAGCTCGGGCCTAAGGAACACTGAAGCTTTCTTT	CASSSGLRNTEAFF
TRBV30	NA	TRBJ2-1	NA	TGTGCCTGGGGATTCGCAAACCTTCAGTTCTTC	CAWGFANLQFF
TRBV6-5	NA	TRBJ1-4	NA	TGTGCCAGCAGGGGGACGGAGTGGAGTAATGAAAAACTGTTTTTT	CASRGTEWSNEKLFF
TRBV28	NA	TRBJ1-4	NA	TGTGCCAGCAGTCCACCAGGGGCCAATAATGAAAAACTGTTTTTT	CASSPPGANNEKLFF
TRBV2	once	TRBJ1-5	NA	TGTGCCAGCAGCACCGACCTTAGCAATCAGCCCCAGCATTTT	CASSTDLSNQPQHF
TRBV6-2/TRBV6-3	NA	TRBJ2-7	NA	TGTGCCAGCAGTTCCCCCGGGACACGTAACTCCTACGAGCAGTACTTC	CASSSPGTRNSYEQYF
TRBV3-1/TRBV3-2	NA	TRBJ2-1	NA	TGTGCCAGCAGCAAAGACCTAGACTTAAAACTTTACAATGAGCAGTTCTTC	CASSKDLDLKLYNEQFF
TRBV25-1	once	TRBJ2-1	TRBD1	TGTGCCAGCAGTTACAGGGGGAGGATGGGCAATGAGCAGTTCTTC	CASSYRGRMGNEQFF
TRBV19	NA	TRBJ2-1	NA	TGTGCCAGTAGTATAGATTATCGCCGGGAGCAGTTCTTC	CASSIDYRREQFF
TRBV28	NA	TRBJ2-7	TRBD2	TGTGCCAGCAGGCAAACTAGCGGGAGGATGTACGAGCAGTACTTC	CASRQTSGRMYEQYF
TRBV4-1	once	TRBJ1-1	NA	TGCGCCAGCAGCCTTCGGCGGGCAGGGGACACTGAAGCTTTCTTT	CASSLRRAGDTEAFF
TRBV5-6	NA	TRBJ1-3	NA	TGTGCCAGCAGCCCAGGCGCAGGCTCTGGAAACACCATATATTTT	CASSPGAGSGNTIYF
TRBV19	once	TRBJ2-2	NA	TGTGCCAGTAGTATATGGGAACCCGCCACAGGGTTACGGAACACCGGGGAGCTGTTTTTT	CASSIWEPATGLRNTGELFF
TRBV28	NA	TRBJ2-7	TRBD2	TGTGCCAGCCGCACACTAGCGGCTTACGAGCAGTACTTC	CASRTLAAYEQYF
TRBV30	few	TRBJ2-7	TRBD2	TGTGCCTGGAGTGCGGCGGGAGGGGGGTACGAGCAGTACTTC	CAWSAAGGGYEQYF
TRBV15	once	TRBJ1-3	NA	TGTGCCACCAGAGGAGCGGGGGGGACGAGCTCTGGAAACACCATATATTTT	CATRGAGGTSSGNTIYF
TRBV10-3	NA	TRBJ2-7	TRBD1	TGTGCCATCAGGGGGGATCCGGGACAGGGAGCCGAGCAGTACTTC	CAIRGDPGQGAEQYF
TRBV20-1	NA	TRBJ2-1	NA	TGCAGTCCTGCCGATCCGTCTGAGCAGTTCTTC	CSPADPSEQFF
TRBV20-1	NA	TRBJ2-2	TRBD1	TGCAGTGCTAGTCAGGGGGCGGGCGGGGAGCTGTTTTTT	CSASQGAGGELFF
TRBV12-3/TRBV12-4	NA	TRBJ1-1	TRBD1	TGTGCCAGCGTCCAGGGGGAGACTGAAGCTTTCTTT	CASVQGETEAFF
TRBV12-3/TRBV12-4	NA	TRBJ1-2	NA	TGTGCCAGCAGACAGGCCGGACGTGGCTACACCTTC	CASRQAGRGYTF
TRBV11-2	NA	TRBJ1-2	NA	TGTGCCAGCAGCTTAGATGAGTCGGCAGGGTACTACACCTTC	CASSLDESAGYYTF
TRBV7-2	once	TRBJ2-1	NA	TGTGCCAGCAGCCGGGGCTTCGGTTCCTACAATGAGCAGTTCTTC	CASSRGFGSYNEQFF
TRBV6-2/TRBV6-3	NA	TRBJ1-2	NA	TGTGCCAGCAGTTACCGGGGGGGCAACTATGGCTACACCTTC	CASSYRGGNYGYTF
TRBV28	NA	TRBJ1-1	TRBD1	TGTGCCACTTGGACAGGGGGCGAGGTGGGGACTGAAGCTTTCTTT	CATWTGGEVGTEAFF
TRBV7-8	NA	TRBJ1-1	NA	TGTGCCAGCAGCTTAGCGGGGGGAGCTTTCTTT	CASSLAGGAFF
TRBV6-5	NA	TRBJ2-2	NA	TGTGCCAGCACCCCGAGGAACACCGGGGAGCTGTTTTTT	CASTPRNTGELFF